This T cell receptor beta chain came from a study of T cells in tuberculosis. Study summary: IGRA-negative adolescents, IGRA-positive adolescents with latent tuberculosis and adults with active tuberculosis formed this South African cohort.

The table came from immunoSEQ multiplex PCR; TCRdb's copy has only in-frame clones and leaves some out. The data show around 43,000 clones, with around 96% seen just once and about 3.7% held by the top ten. At study entry, adolescents had tuberculin skin tests and IGRA screening. A note on this clone: Its target is unknown.

General study findings and limits: The TCR-beta difference was not significant; alpha differences partly reflected length.

V dropped 6 bases and J dropped 3; count of bases not matched to a gene: 7. The CDR3 is 14 residues long. Germline CDR1 reads MDHEN; CDR2 reads SYDVKM. Sequenced: PBMCs. The sequence came from a donor aged 10-29 years with latent tuberculosis or without tuberculosis infection. J is TRBJ2-7 and V is TRBV28; 8 bases are shared with TRBD1. The DNA of the CDR3 is TGTGCCAGCAGATCGGACAGGGCCCTCTACGAGCAGTACTTC. This codes for CASRSDRALYEQYF.